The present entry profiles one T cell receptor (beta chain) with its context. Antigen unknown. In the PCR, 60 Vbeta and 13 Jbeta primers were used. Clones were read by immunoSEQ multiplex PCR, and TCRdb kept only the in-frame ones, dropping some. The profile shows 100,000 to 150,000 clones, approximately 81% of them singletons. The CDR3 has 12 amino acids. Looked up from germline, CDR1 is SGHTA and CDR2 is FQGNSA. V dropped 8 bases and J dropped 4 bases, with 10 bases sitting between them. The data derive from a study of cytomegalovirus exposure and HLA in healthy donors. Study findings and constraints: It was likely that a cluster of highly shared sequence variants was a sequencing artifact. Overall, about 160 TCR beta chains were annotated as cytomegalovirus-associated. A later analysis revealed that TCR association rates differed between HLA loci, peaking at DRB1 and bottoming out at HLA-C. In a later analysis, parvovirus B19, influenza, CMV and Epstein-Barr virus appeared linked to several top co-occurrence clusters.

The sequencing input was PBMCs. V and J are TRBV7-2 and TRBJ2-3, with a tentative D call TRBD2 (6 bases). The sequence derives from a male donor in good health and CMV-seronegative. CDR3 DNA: TGTGCCAGCCAGCCGGGGGCAGATACGCAGTATTTT. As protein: CASQPGADTQYF.